These 21 T cell receptor beta chains originate from one sample sequenced in a study of blood T cell repertoires in COVID-19. The repertoire was sequenced with immunoSEQ multiplex PCR; TCRdb's copy has only in-frame clones and lacks some. Of 120,000 or so clones detected, roughly 78% appear once; the ten largest clones hold 16%. The specimen sequenced was peripheral blood. The receptors derive from a man aged 55 to 70 with active or convalescent COVID-19.

The V call is TRBV28, the J call TRBJ1-4, with D perhaps TRBD1 (5 bases). There are 14 residues in the CDR3. Trimming removed 7 bases from V and 7 bases from J, with 16 bases in between. CDR1 MDHEN and CDR2 SYDVKM come from the germline V gene. Here the CDR3 reads CASTQGVRGEKLFF. The CDR3 nucleotides read TGTGCCAGCACCCAAGGGGTGAGAGGTGAAAAACTGTTTTTT.

Here the CDR3 reads CASSDTGLGRETQYF. DNA of the CDR3: TGTGCCAGCAGTGACACAGGCCTTGGCCGAGAGACCCAGTACTTC. The J gene is TRBJ2-5, the V gene TRBV2; D might be TRBD1 (5 bases). V was clipped by 3 bases and J by 4 bases, with 15 bases between them. CDR1 is SNHLY and CDR2 is FYNNEI in the germline V gene. This CDR3 spans 15 amino acids.

The chain has TRBV4-2 and TRBJ2-5, with D possibly being TRBD1 (7 bases). Trimming pared 1 base from V and 2 bases from J, leaving 20 bases between. The CDR3 totals 18 residues. Germline lookup yields CDR1 LGHNA and CDR2 YNFKEQ. CDR3 sequence: CASSQVGIGGQLQETQYF. The CDR3 DNA reads as TGTGCCAGCAGCCAAGTAGGTATCGGGGGACAGCTACAAGAGACCCAGTACTTC.

DNA for the CDR3: TGTGCCATCAGTGAAGGGGGGGCGAGGATCAGCACAGATACGCAGTATTTT. This translates into CAISEGGARISTDTQYF. The rearrangement uses TRBV10-3 and TRBJ2-3; possible D gene TRBD2, 7 bases. This CDR3 has 17 amino acids. Germline V gene sequence: CDR1 ENHRY, CDR2 SYGVKD. V lost 3 bases, J lost 0 bases, and 16 bases lay in between.

In its sample, this clone was seen a few times. The chain is built from TRBV2 and TRBJ2-7; 9 bases map to TRBD1. Germline assignment: CDR1 SNHLY and CDR2 FYNNEI. The V segment lost 7 bases and the J segment 1 base; nucleotides outside the gene matches: 5. The CDR3 spans 14 residues. The CDR3 loop reads CASTPGTGSYEQYF. The CDR3 DNA reads TGTGCCAGCACACCCGGGACAGGGTCCTACGAGCAGTACTTC.

V and J are TRBV27 and TRBJ2-2; tentatively, D is TRBD2 (6 bases). V gave up 11 bases and J gave up 5 bases, with 21 bases separating them. CDR1 and CDR2 from the germline V gene are MNHEY and SMNVEV (reference sequence). The CDR3 is made up of 15 amino acids. CDR3 DNA: TGTGCCTCTCATTGGAGGGCAGGGCAAACCGGGGAGCTGTTTTTT. Its translation: CASHWRAGQTGELFF.

This clone came up a few times. The chain uses TRBV18 and TRBJ1-6; D call uncertain. Trimming shortened V by 1 base and J by 14 bases, and 12 bases separated the two germline ends. CDR1 and CDR2 (germline): KGHSH, LQKENI. The CDR3 has 13 residues. The CDR3 DNA reads as TGTGCCAGCTCACCACGGGAGGCGAGAACCCTCCACTTT. Encoded protein: CASSPREARTLHF.

In its sample, this clone was seen many times. The V call is TRBV27, the J call TRBJ1-3, with 7 bases fitting TRBD1. V was clipped by 3 bases and J by 0 bases; unmatched bases: 5. Germline V gene lookup returns CDR1 MNHEY and CDR2 SMNVEV (reference sequence). The CDR3 length is 16 residues. The CDR3 spells CASSFSAGGSGNTIYF. The CDR3 DNA is TGTGCCAGCAGTTTTTCGGCAGGGGGCTCTGGAAACACCATATATTTT.

The rearrangement links TRBV5-1 to TRBJ2-5; TRBD1 might be the D (6 bases). The V end was cut by 5 bases, the J end by 0 bases, with 20 bases between. The CDR3 extends over 17 amino acids. The germline CDR1 and CDR2 sequences are SGHRS and YFSETQ. The CDR3 loop is CASRLPPGTKYQETQYF. The CDR3 nucleotides read TGCGCCAGCAGACTACCCCCCGGGACAAAGTACCAAGAGACCCAGTACTTC.

This clone has just a few counts. This chain connects TRBV19 to TRBJ1-5; D gene unclear. Per the germline V gene, CDR1 is LNHDA and CDR2 is SQIVND (reference sequence). This CDR3 spans 12 amino acids. V lost 7 bases, J lost 7 bases, and 11 bases lay in between. The DNA of the CDR3 is TGTGCCAGTAAAGCGGGGATCCAGCCCCAGCATTTT. This gives the protein CASKAGIQPQHF.

The chain employs TRBV3-1 (or the pseudogene TRBV3-2) and TRBJ1-5, with D uncertain. The CDR3 extends over 10 amino acids. Germline lookup yields CDR1 LGHDT and CDR2 YNNKEL (reference sequence). V lost 8 bases and J lost 8, with 7 bases in between. This CDR3 reads CASGGEPQHF. CDR3 in DNA: TGTGCCAGCGGCGGGGAGCCCCAGCATTTT.

The chain uses TRBV27 and TRBJ2-5, with D unclear. The germline V and J ends were trimmed by 2 bases and 0 bases, with 4 bases remaining between them. This CDR3 has 13 residues. CDR1 and CDR2 from the germline V gene are MNHEY and SMNVEV (reference sequence). Written as DNA, the CDR3 is TGTGCCAGCAGTTTAACGGACCAAGAGACCCAGTACTTC. This sequence encodes CASSLTDQETQYF.

The chain combines TRBV30 with TRBJ1-1, with 12 bases aligning to TRBD1. CDR3 length: 17 amino acids. Germline CDR1 is GTSNPN and CDR2 is SVGIG (reference sequence). V gave up 1 base and J gave up 5 bases; unmatched junction bases: 11. The CDR3 DNA follows: TGTGCCTGGAGTGAAGTATGGGGACAGGGGGCAGGGACTGAAGCTTTCTTT. It encodes CAWSEVWGQGAGTEAFF. Filled out from reference TRBV30 and TRBJ1-1, the complete variable domain reads SQTIHQWPATLVQPVGSPLSLECTVEGTSNPNLYWYRQAAGRGLQLLFYSVGIGQISSEVPQNLSASRPQDRQFILSSKKLLLSDSGFYLCAWSEVWGQGAGTEAFFGQGTRLTVV.

The chain recombines TRBV3-1 (or the pseudogene TRBV3-2) with TRBJ1-1; 9 positions match TRBD1. This CDR3 contains 14 residues. Germline V gene sequence: CDR1 LGHDT, CDR2 YNNKEL (reference sequence). V shed 4 bases and J 6 bases; nucleotides not matched to a gene: 6. CDR3 protein: CASSRRTGDPEAFF. The DNA for the CDR3 is TGTGCCAGCAGCCGCCGGACAGGGGACCCTGAAGCTTTCTTT.

CDR3 nucleotides: TGTGCCAGCAGTCCCGGACTAGCACCCTACGAGCAGTACTTC. It translates to CASSPGLAPYEQYF. The rearrangement joins TRBV27 to TRBJ2-7; 8 bases line up with TRBD2. Trimming removed 5 bases from V and 2 bases from J; junction bases left unmatched: 5. Germline CDR1 reads MNHEY; CDR2 reads SMNVEV (reference sequence). The CDR3 totals 14 residues.

The chain joins TRBV2 to TRBJ2-2, with 8 bases aligning to TRBD1. Germline values: CDR1 SNHLY, CDR2 FYNNEI. With V trimmed by 7 bases and J by 7 bases, 11 bases remained unmatched. The CDR3 loop spans 15 amino acids. The CDR3 sequence is CASKIFQGADGELFF. In DNA form, the CDR3 reads TGTGCCAGCAAAATCTTTCAGGGGGCGGACGGGGAGCTGTTTTTT.

This chain uses TRBV12-3 or TRBV12-4 with TRBJ2-7, with D possibly matching TRBD2 (5 bases). CDR3 length: 12 amino acids. Trimming took 5 bases from V and 9 from J, leaving 14 bases between them. The CDR3 reads CASSNLGLRQYF. CDR3 bases: TGTGCCAGCAGTAACCTCGGACTTCGGCAGTACTTC.

The rearrangement links TRBV5-4 to TRBJ2-5, with D tentatively TRBD1 (5 bases). This CDR3 spans 14 amino acids. Trimming shortened V by 0 bases and J by 2 bases, and 8 bases separated the two germline ends. The germline V gene encodes CDR1 SGHNT and CDR2 YYREEE (reference sequence). CDR3 residues: CASSLARAQETQYF. In DNA, the CDR3 is TGTGCCAGCAGCTTGGCCAGGGCTCAAGAGACCCAGTACTTC.

The V gene is TRBV29-1, the J gene TRBJ2-5; 13 nucleotides align to TRBD2. CDR1 SQVTM and CDR2 ANQGSEA come from the germline V gene. The CDR3 totals 16 residues. J lost 3 bases, V lost 0 bases, and 4 bases had no gene match. The DNA of the CDR3 is TGCAGCGTTGAAGATCCAGGACTAGCGGGGGAAGAGACCCAGTACTTC. As protein: CSVEDPGLAGEETQYF.

V gene TRBV7-8 combines with J gene TRBJ1-1; 8 bases are a match to TRBD1. Germline CDR1 and CDR2: SGHVS and FQNEAQ. The CDR3 contains 15 residues. The trim removed 6 bases at V and 2 bases at J, leaving 8 bases unmatched. The DNA for the CDR3 is TGTGCCAGCAGGCCATATGGACAGGGCAACACTGAAGCTTTCTTT. Its translation is CASRPYGQGNTEAFF. The full variable domain, rest sourced from reference TRBV7-8 and TRBJ1-1, is GAGVSQSPRYKVAKRGQDVALRCDPISGHVSLFWYQQALGQGPEFLTYFQNEAQLDKSGLPSDRFFAERPEGSVSTLKIQRTQQEDSAVYLCASRPYGQGNTEAFFGQGTRLTVV.

This chain connects TRBV23-1 to TRBJ1-1; D is possibly TRBD1 (6 bases). TRBV23-1 belongs to the ORF category, with a function that is uncertain. CDR3 length equals 17 residues. Deletions cut 4 bases from V and 1 base from J, with 19 bases between. The CDR3 DNA follows: TGCGCCAGCAGTCTTATTCGGGACAACAAAAGGAACACTGAAGCTTTCTTT. This codes for CASSLIRDNKRNTEAFF.